The clone carrying this T cell receptor (beta chain) occurred once. This record comes from a study of T cell responses to AZD1222 COVID-19 vaccine. Produced via immunoSEQ multiplex PCR; TCRdb's table is partial and in-frame only. Found here are 84,000 or so clones, about 92% of them singletons; the top ten hold about 2.9%. V trimming: 4 bases; J trimming: 8 bases; junction bases outside the gene matches: 10. Germline values: CDR1 SGHRS, CDR2 YFSETQ. This CDR3 comprises 14 residues. This receptor was identified in an adult in good health. The sequencing here drew on peripheral blood, taken on day 0 of AZD1222 vaccination. This sequence joins TRBV5-1 and TRBJ1-2; TRBD1 matches 8 bases. The CDR3 sequence: CASSPSTGEKGYTF. The CDR3 DNA follows: TGCGCCAGCAGCCCTTCGACAGGGGAGAAGGGCTACACCTTC. Together with reference TRBV5-1 and TRBJ1-2, the CDR3 gives the full variable domain: KAGVTQTPRYLIKTRGQQVTLSCSPISGHRSVSWYQQTPGQGLQFLFEYFSETQRNKGNFPGRFSGRQFSNSRSEMNVSTLELGDSALYLCASSPSTGEKGYTFGSGTRLTVV.